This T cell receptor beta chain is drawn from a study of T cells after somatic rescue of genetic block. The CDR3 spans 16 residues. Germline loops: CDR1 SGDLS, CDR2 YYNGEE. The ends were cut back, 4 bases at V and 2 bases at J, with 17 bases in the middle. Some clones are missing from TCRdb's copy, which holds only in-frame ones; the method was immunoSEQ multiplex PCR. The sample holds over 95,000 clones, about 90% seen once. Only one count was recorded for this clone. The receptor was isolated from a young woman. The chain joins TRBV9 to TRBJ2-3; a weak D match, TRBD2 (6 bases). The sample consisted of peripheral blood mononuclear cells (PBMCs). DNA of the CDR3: TGTGCCAGCAGCATCAGACCCGGCGGGACCACAGATACGCAGTATTTT. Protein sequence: CASSIRPGGTTDTQYF.